This T cell receptor beta chain derives from a study of blood T cell repertoires in COVID-19. Background on the study: Samples taken during acute and convalescent COVID-19 were collected in the United States, Italy and Spain. Nucleic acid was either cDNA or gDNA, and it came from T cells, B-cell-depleted T cells, or PBMCs.

CDR1 LNHDA and CDR2 SQIVND come from the germline V gene (reference sequence). V was cut by 5 bases and J by 2 bases, with 21 bases left in between. The CDR3 covers 18 residues. Assay: immunoSEQ multiplex PCR; the TCRdb copy retains only in-frame clones and omits some. Of approximately 61,000 clones listed, just under 85% are singletons. This sequence joins TRBV19 and TRBJ1-4; maybe TRBD1 (6 bases). The sample comprised peripheral blood. This TCR was recovered from a man aged 70-80 years with acute or convalescent COVID-19. The CDR3 sequence is CASSLRRGAFVTNEKLFF. The CDR3 DNA is TGTGCCAGTAGTCTTCGACGGGGGGCGTTTGTGACTAATGAAAAACTGTTTTTT. The full variable domain, in which reference TRBV19 and TRBJ1-4 provide the parts outside the CDR3, is DGGITQSPKYLFRKEGQNVTLSCEQNLNHDAMYWYRQDPGQGLRLIYYSQIVNDFQKGDIAEGYSVSREKKESFPLTVTSAQKNPTAFYLCASSLRRGAFVTNEKLFFGSGTQLSVL.